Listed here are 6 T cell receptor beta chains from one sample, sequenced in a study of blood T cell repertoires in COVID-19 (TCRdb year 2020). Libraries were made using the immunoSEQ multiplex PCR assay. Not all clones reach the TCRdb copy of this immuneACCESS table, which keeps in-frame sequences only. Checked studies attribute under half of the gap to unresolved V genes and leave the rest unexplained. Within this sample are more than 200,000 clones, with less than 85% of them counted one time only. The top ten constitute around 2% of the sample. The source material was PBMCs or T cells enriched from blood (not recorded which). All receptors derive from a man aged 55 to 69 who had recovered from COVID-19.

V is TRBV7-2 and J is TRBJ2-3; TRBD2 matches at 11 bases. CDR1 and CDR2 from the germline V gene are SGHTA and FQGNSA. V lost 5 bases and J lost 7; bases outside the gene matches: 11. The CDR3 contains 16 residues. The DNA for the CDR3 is TGTGCCAGCAGCGCTATAGCGGGGGGGCCGATGTATACGCAGTATTTT. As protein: CASSAIAGGPMYTQYF. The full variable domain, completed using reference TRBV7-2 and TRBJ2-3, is GAGVSQSPSNKVTEKGKDVELRCDPISGHTALYWYRQSLGQGLEFLIYFQGNSAPDKSGLPSDRFSAERTGGSVSTLTIQRTQQEDSAVYLCASSAIAGGPMYTQYFGPGTRLTVL.

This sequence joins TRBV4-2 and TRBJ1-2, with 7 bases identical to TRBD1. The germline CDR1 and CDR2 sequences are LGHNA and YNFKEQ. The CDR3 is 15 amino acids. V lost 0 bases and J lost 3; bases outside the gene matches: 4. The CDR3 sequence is CASSQDPGTDYGYTF. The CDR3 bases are TGTGCCAGCAGCCAAGATCCAGGGACAGACTATGGCTACACCTTC.

The CDR3 reads CASSISDRLSEAFF. The CDR3 region has the DNA TGTGCCAGCAGCATTTCGGACAGACTTTCTGAAGCTTTCTTT. The rearrangement uses TRBV5-6 and TRBJ1-1, with D perhaps TRBD1 (6 bases). From germline, CDR1 is SGHDT and CDR2 YYEEEE. This CDR3 comprises 14 residues. Trimming stripped 4 bases from V and 6 bases from J, with 16 bases between.

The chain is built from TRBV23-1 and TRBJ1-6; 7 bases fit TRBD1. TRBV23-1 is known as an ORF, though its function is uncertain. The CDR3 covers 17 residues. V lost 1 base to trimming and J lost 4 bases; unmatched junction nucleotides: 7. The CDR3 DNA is TGCGCCAGCAGTCAATTTACAGGGGAAAGGTATAATTCACCCCTCCACTTT. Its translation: CASSQFTGERYNSPLHF.

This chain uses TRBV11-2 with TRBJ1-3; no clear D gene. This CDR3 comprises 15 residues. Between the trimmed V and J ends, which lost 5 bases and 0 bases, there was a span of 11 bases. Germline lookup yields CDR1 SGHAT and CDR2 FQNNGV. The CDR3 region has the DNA TGTGCCAGCAGCACCCGACTGAACTCTGGAAACACCATATATTTT. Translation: CASSTRLNSGNTIYF.

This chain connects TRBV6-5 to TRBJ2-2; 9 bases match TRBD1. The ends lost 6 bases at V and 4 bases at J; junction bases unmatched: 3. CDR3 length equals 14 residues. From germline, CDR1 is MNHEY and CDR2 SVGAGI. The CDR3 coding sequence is TGTGCCAGCAGACGGACAGGGGTCACCGGGGAGCTGTTTTTT. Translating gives CASRRTGVTGELFF.